Below are 22 T cell receptor beta chains sequenced from a single sample in a study of cytomegalovirus exposure and HLA in healthy donors. The PCR was carried out with 60 Vbeta primers and 13 Jbeta primers. Assay: immunoSEQ multiplex PCR; the TCRdb copy retains only in-frame clones and omits some. This table has roughly 180,000 clones, about four fifths appearing once. Sequencing was carried out using PBMCs. These receptors came from a man aged 35 to 55 in good health and CMV-seronegative.

This clone was counted a single time. V gene TRBV14 combines with J gene TRBJ2-7; the D gene is possibly TRBD2 (8 bases). The CDR3 covers 16 residues. Trimming shortened V by 4 bases and J by 2 bases, and 18 bases separated the two germline ends. The germline gives CDR1 SGHDN, CDR2 FVKESK. As DNA, the CDR3 is TGTGCCAGCAGCCCCGGGAGGGGGCTTTTAACCTACGAGCAGTACTTC. Its protein is CASSPGRGLLTYEQYF.

CDR3 sequence reads: CASSLLGPVRAEAFF. The CDR3 DNA reads as TGTGCCAGCAGTTTATTAGGCCCCGTCAGGGCTGAAGCTTTCTTT. The chain combines TRBV27 with TRBJ1-1; possibly TRBD1 for D (5 bases). V was trimmed by 1 base and J by 6 bases, leaving 15 bases between them. The CDR3 consists of 15 residues. The germline V gene has CDR1 MNHEY and CDR2 SMNVEV (reference sequence).

In this sample, this clone turned up once. The chain joins TRBV9 to TRBJ2-3, with TRBD2 matching 8 bases. CDR3 length: 15 amino acids. V was pared by 4 bases and J by 3 bases, with 7 bases of the junction left unmatched. Germline V gene lookup returns CDR1 SGDLS and CDR2 YYNGEE. CDR3 nucleotide sequence: TGTGCCAGCAGCATCCGGGGGGGGGCAACAGATACGCAGTATTTT. Protein: CASSIRGGATDTQYF.

The rearrangement links TRBV4-1 to TRBJ2-2; tentative D call: TRBD2 (7 bases). The CDR3 consists of 17 residues. V dropped 0 bases and J dropped 6 bases, with 17 bases sitting between them. Germline V CDR1 and CDR2: MGHRA, YSYEKL. In nucleotides, the CDR3 is TGCGCCAGCAGCCAAGAGGGGGGGGCGTTTGGATCCGGGGAGCTGTTTTTT. Protein sequence: CASSQEGGAFGSGELFF.

The rearrangement joins TRBV6-5 to TRBJ2-7, with 11 bases aligning to TRBD2. V shed 0 bases and J 2 bases; nucleotides not matched to a gene: 0. The CDR3 spans 15 residues. From germline, CDR1 is MNHEY and CDR2 SVGAGI. CDR3 protein: CASSYSSGGAYEQYF. CDR3 sequence (DNA): TGTGCCAGCAGTTACTCTAGCGGGGGGGCCTACGAGCAGTACTTC.

The gene calls are TRBV9 and TRBJ2-5; 9 positions agree with TRBD2. V shed 0 bases, J shed 5 bases, and the junction held 5 bases outside the gene matches. The length of the CDR3 is 15 residues. The germline V gene encodes CDR1 SGDLS and CDR2 YYNGEE. CDR3 region: CASSVGSSGTETQYF. In DNA form, the CDR3 reads TGTGCCAGCAGCGTAGGGTCTAGCGGGACGGAGACCCAGTACTTC.

This clone turned up a few times. This sequence joins TRBV28 and TRBJ1-1; D is uncertain. The CDR3 covers 12 residues. The germline CDR1 and CDR2 sequences are MDHEN and SYDVKM. V lost 4 bases and J lost 9, with 12 bases in between. In nucleotides, the CDR3 is TGTGCCAGCAGTTCCCAAAGGAGGAAAGCTTTCTTT. This sequence encodes CASSSQRRKAFF.

The CDR3 loop is CASSVGITGPQANYGYTF. The CDR3, as DNA: TGTGCCAGCAGCGTAGGTATAACAGGGCCACAAGCTAACTATGGCTACACCTTC. The chain carries TRBV9 and TRBJ1-2; D is possibly TRBD1 (6 bases). Trimming removed 0 bases at V and 0 bases at J, with 18 bases between. This CDR3 is 18 amino acids long. Germline V CDR1 and CDR2: SGDLS, YYNGEE.

This clone has more than one count but fewer than ten. The chain uses TRBV14 and TRBJ2-7, with 12 bases that match TRBD1. CDR3 length: 15 residues. CDR1 is SGHDN, CDR2 FVKESK, per germline. J was trimmed by 5 bases and V by 5 bases; bases with no gene match: 7. The CDR3 DNA sequence: TGTGCCAGCAGCGCCGGGACAGGGGGCACGAACGAGCAGTACTTC. Translation gives CASSAGTGGTNEQYF.

V gene TRBV29-1 combines with J gene TRBJ2-7; the D gene is possibly TRBD1 (6 bases). CDR1 is SQVTM and CDR2 is ANQGSEA in the germline V gene. The CDR3 sequence is 13 residues long. V was cut by 3 bases and J by 5 bases, with 14 bases left in between. The CDR3 sequence is CSVDSTGYNEQYF. The CDR3 nucleotides are TGCAGCGTTGACTCTACAGGGTACAACGAGCAGTACTTC.

The DNA of the CDR3 is TGTGCCAGCAGCGCCACTAGAAGCGAGCAGTACTTC. This encodes CASSATRSEQYF. The chain is built from TRBV11-2 and TRBJ2-7, with D perhaps TRBD2 (5 bases). CDR3 length: 12 residues. Per germline, CDR1 SGHAT and CDR2 FQNNGV. Trimming left V 5 bases short and J 6 bases short, with 11 bases between.

The chain combines TRBV15 with TRBJ2-3, with D possibly being TRBD2 (7 bases). The CDR3 loop spans 15 amino acids. Germline V lookup: CDR1 LNHNV, CDR2 YYDKDF (reference sequence). Trimming took 0 bases from V and 4 from J, leaving 11 bases between them. DNA for the CDR3: TGTGCCACCAGCAGAGATGGGGGGGGCGCAGATACGCAGTATTTT. This encodes CATSRDGGGADTQYF. Together with reference TRBV15 and TRBJ2-3, the CDR3 gives the full variable domain: DAMVIQNPRYQVTQFGKPVTLSCSQTLNHNVMYWYQQKSSQAPKLLFHYYDKDFNNEADTPDNFQSRRPNTSFCFLDIRSPGLGDTAMYLCATSRDGGGADTQYFGPGTRLTVL.

This sequence joins TRBV6-1 and TRBJ2-7; 11 bases align to TRBD2. Looked up from germline, CDR1 is MNHNS and CDR2 is SASEGT. The CDR3 has 15 amino acids. The trim removed 4 bases at V and 2 bases at J, leaving 4 bases unmatched. CDR3 in DNA: TGTGCCAGCAGTGCACTAGCGGGGGCCCCCTACGAGCAGTACTTC. Amino acid sequence: CASSALAGAPYEQYF.

J is TRBJ1-1 and V is TRBV28; TRBD1 might be the D (5 bases). This CDR3 is built from 16 residues. In germline, CDR1 is MDHEN, CDR2 SYDVKM. The V gene lost 3 bases and the J gene lost 0 bases, with 14 bases spanning the gap. CDR3 residues: CASSLRGFVMNTEAFF. As DNA, the CDR3 is TGTGCCAGCAGTTTGCGGGGGTTCGTTATGAACACTGAAGCTTTCTTT. Full variable domain (remainder filled in from reference TRBV28 and TRBJ1-1): DVKVTQSSRYLVKRTGEKVFLECVQDMDHENMFWYRQDPGLGLRLIYFSYDVKMKEKGDIPEGYSVSREKKERFSLILESASTNQTSMYLCASSLRGFVMNTEAFFGQGTRLTVV.

The CDR3 here is CASTTGQPGAGYTF. The CDR3 DNA follows: TGCGCCAGCACCACGGGACAGCCGGGTGCCGGCTACACCTTC. The chain recombines TRBV5-1 with TRBJ1-2; 7 nucleotides line up with TRBD1. Germline trimming cut 6 bases from V and 8 bases from J; bases unmatched to any gene: 13. Germline V CDR1 and CDR2: SGHRS, YFSETQ. The CDR3 sequence is 14 residues long.

This clone was counted a single time. V and J are TRBV19 and TRBJ1-2; TRBD1 matches at 7 bases. Germline CDR1 LNHDA, CDR2 SQIVND (reference sequence). The V segment lost 5 bases and the J segment 8 bases; nucleotides outside the gene matches: 8. CDR3 length: 13 residues. In DNA, the CDR3 is TGTGCCAGTAGTGCCACAGGGGAGAACGGCTACACCTTC. As protein: CASSATGENGYTF. Full variable domain (outside the CDR3, taken from reference TRBV19 and TRBJ1-2): DGGITQSPKYLFRKEGQNVTLSCEQNLNHDAMYWYRQDPGQGLRLIYYSQIVNDFQKGDIAEGYSVSREKKESFPLTVTSAQKNPTAFYLCASSATGENGYTFGSGTRLTVV.

This sequence joins TRBV9 and TRBJ2-5; D may be TRBD2 (5 bases). Trimming pared 0 bases from V and 5 bases from J, leaving 14 bases between. CDR1 and CDR2 from the germline V gene are SGDLS and YYNGEE. The CDR3 has 15 amino acids. The CDR3 sequence: CASSVVPSPSETQYF. CDR3 DNA sequence: TGTGCCAGCAGCGTAGTTCCTAGCCCCTCGGAGACCCAGTACTTC.

This clone was seen more than once but under ten times. The chain has TRBV9 and TRBJ1-2, with 9 bases identical to TRBD1. Losses at the gene ends were 0 bases for V and 2 bases for J; bases not matched to a gene: 2. From germline, CDR1 is SGDLS and CDR2 YYNGEE. The CDR3 sequence is 15 residues long. The CDR3, as DNA: TGTGCCAGCAGCGTAGGGACAGGGGCCAACTATGGCTACACCTTC. This encodes CASSVGTGANYGYTF.

This clone was seen a handful of times. The chain couples TRBV4-3 to TRBJ1-2; D possibly corresponds to TRBD1 (5 bases). V was shortened by 5 bases and J by 4 bases, with 14 bases between the two germline ends. The germline V gene encodes CDR1 LGHNA and CDR2 YSLEER. This CDR3 comprises 14 residues. CDR3 DNA: TGCGCCAGCAGCAAGTATGGGGGGGGCTATGGCTACACCTTC. Translated, it gives CASSKYGGGYGYTF.

This clone was recorded once. This chain uses TRBV7-2 with TRBJ1-2; the match to TRBD1 covers 8 bases. The ends lost 3 bases at V and 7 bases at J; junction bases unmatched: 7. CDR1 is SGHTA, CDR2 FQGNSA, per germline. There are 14 residues in the CDR3. The CDR3 sequence: CASSLGFGTGGYTF. DNA for the CDR3: TGTGCCAGCAGCTTGGGTTTCGGGACAGGTGGCTACACCTTC. Full variable domain (remainder filled in from reference TRBV7-2 and TRBJ1-2): GAGVSQSPSNKVTEKGKDVELRCDPISGHTALYWYRQSLGQGLEFLIYFQGNSAPDKSGLPSDRFSAERTGGSVSTLTIQRTQQEDSAVYLCASSLGFGTGGYTFGSGTRLTVV.

The rearrangement links TRBV5-1 to TRBJ2-3; D is undetermined. The ends were cut back, 0 bases at V and 5 bases at J, with 4 bases in the middle. Germline CDR1 SGHRS, CDR2 YFSETQ. The CDR3 spans 12 residues. For the CDR3, the DNA is TGCGCCAGCAGCTTGGTAGTAGATACGCAGTATTTT. It specifies CASSLVVDTQYF.

The CDR3 here is CASSQSPTPKNIQYF. CDR3 bases: TGCGCCAGCAGTCAATCGCCCACTCCCAAAAACATTCAGTACTTC. This chain joins TRBV23-1 and TRBJ2-4; the D is unclear. TRBV23-1 is given ORF status, its function remaining uncertain. The V and J ends lost 0 bases and 2 bases respectively, with 8 bases between them. The CDR3 consists of 15 residues.